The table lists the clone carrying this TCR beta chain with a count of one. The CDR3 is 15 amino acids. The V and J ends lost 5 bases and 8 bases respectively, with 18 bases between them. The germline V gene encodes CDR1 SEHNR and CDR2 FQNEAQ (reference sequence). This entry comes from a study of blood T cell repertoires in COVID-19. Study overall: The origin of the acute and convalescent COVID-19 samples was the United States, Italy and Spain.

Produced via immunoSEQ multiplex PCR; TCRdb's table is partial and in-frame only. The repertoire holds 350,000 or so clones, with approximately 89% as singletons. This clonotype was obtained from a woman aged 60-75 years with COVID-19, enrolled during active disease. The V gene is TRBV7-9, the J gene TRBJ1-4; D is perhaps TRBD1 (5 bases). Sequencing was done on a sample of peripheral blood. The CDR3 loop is CASSPILAGHEKLFF. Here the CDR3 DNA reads TGTGCCAGCAGCCCCATTCTGGCGGGGCACGAAAAACTGTTTTTT.